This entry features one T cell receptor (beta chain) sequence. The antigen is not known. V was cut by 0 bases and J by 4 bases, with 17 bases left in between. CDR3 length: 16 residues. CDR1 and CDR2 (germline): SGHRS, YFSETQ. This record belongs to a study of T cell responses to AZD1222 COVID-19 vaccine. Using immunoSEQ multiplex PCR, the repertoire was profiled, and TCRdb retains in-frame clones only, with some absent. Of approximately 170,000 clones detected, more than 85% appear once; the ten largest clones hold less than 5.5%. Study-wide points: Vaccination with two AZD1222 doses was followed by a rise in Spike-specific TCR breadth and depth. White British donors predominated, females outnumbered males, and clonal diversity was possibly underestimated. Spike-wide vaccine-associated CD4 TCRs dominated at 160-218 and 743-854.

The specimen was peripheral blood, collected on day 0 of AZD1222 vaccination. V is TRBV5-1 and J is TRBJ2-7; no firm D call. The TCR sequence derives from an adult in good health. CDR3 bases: TGCGCCAGCAGCTTGGGGGGAACAGTGCAGACATACGAGCAGTACTTC. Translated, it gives CASSLGGTVQTYEQYF.